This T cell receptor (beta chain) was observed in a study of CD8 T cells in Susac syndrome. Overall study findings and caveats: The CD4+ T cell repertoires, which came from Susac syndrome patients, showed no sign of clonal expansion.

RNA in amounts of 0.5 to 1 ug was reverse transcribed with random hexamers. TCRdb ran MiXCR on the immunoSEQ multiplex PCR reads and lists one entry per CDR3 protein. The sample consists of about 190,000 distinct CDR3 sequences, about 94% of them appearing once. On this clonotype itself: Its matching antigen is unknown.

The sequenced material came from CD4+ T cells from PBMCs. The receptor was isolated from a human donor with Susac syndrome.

CDR3 sequence (DNA): TGTGCCAGCATACGGGAACTATCCACAGATACGCAGTATTTT. It translates to CASIRELSTDTQYF. The chain is built from TRBV2 and TRBJ2-3, with a tentative D call TRBD2 (5 bases). The length of the CDR3 is 14 residues. Trimming removed 7 bases at V and 2 bases at J, with 13 bases between. CDR1 is SNHLY, CDR2 FYNNEI, per germline.